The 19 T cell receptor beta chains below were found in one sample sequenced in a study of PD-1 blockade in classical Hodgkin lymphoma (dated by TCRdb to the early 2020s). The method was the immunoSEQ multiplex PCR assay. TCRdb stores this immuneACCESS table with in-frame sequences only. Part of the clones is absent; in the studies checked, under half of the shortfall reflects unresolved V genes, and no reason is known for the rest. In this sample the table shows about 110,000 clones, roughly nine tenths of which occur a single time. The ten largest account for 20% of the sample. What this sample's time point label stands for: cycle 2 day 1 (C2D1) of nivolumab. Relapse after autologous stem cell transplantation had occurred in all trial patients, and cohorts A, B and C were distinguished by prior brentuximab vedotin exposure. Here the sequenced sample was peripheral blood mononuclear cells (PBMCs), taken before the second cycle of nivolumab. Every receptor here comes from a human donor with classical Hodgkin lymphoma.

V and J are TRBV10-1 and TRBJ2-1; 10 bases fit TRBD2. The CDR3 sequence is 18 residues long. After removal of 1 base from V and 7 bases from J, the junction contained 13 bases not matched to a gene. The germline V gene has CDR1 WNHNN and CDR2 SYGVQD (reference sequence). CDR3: CASSEFTSGANRMNEQFF. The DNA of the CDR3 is TGCGCCAGCAGTGAGTTCACTAGCGGGGCTAACCGGATGAATGAGCAGTTCTTC.

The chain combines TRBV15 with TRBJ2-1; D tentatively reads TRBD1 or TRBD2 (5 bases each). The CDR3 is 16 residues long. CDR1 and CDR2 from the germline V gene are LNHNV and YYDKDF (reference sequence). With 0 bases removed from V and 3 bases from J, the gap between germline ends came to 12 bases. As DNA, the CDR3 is TGTGCCACCAGCAGAGATAGGGGACGGAGCTACAATGAGCAGTTCTTC. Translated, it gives CATSRDRGRSYNEQFF. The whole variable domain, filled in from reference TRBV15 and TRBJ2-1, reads DAMVIQNPRYQVTQFGKPVTLSCSQTLNHNVMYWYQQKSSQAPKLLFHYYDKDFNNEADTPDNFQSRRPNTSFCFLDIRSPGLGDTAMYLCATSRDRGRSYNEQFFGPGTRLTVL.

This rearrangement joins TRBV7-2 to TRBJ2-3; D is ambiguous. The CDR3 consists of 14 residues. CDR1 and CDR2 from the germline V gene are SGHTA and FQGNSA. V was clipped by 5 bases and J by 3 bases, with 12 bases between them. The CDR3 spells CASSLVRSTDTQYF. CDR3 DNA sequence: TGTGCCAGCAGCCTAGTCAGAAGTACAGATACGCAGTATTTT.

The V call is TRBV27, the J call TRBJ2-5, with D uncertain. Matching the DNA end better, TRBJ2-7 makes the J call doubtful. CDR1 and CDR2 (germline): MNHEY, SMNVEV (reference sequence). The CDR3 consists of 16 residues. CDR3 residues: CASSLSPGPSTYEQYF. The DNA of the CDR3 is TGTGCCAGCAGCTTAAGCCCCGGGCCCAGTACCTACGAGCAGTACTTC.

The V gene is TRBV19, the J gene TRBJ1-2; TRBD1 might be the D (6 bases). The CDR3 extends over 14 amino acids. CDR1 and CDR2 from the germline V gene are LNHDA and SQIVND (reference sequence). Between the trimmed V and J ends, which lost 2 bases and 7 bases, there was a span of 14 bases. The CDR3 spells CASSIQGLRIGYTF. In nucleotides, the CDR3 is TGTGCCAGTAGTATACAGGGGTTAAGAATTGGCTACACCTTC.

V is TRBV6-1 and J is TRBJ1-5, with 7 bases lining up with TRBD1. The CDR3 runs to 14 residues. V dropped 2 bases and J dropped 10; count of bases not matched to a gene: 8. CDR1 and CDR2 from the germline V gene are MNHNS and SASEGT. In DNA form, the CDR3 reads TGTGCCAGCAGTGAAAGGACAGGAGAGGGACCCCAGCATTTT. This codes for CASSERTGEGPQHF.

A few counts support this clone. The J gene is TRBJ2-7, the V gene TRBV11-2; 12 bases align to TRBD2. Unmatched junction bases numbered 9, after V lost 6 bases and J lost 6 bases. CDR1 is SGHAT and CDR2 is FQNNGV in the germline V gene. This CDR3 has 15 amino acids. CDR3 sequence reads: CASSHLAGGPGEQYF. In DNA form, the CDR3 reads TGTGCCAGCAGTCACCTAGCGGGAGGGCCGGGCGAGCAGTACTTC.

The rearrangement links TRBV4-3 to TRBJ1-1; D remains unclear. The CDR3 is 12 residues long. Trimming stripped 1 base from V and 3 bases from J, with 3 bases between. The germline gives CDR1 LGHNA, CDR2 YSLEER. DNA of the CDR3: TGCGCCAGCAGCCAAGGGGACACTGAAGCTTTCTTT. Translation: CASSQGDTEAFF.

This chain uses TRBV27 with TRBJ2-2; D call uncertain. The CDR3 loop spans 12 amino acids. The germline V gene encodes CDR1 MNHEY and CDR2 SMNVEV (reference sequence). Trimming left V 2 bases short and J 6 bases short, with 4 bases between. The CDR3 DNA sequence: TGTGCCAGCAGTTTACTGGCCGGGGAGCTGTTTTTT. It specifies CASSLLAGELFF.

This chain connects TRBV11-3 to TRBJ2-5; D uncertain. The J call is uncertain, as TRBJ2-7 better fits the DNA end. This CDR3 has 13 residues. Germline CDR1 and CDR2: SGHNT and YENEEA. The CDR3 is CASSQTPSYEQYF. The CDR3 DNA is TGTGCCAGCAGCCAAACACCTTCCTACGAGCAGTACTTC.

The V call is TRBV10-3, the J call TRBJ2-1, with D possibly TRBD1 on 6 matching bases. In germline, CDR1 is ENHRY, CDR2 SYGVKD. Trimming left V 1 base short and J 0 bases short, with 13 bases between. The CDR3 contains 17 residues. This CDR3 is CAISEFGTLSSYNEQFF. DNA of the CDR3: TGTGCCATCAGTGAGTTCGGGACATTGAGCTCCTACAATGAGCAGTTCTTC.

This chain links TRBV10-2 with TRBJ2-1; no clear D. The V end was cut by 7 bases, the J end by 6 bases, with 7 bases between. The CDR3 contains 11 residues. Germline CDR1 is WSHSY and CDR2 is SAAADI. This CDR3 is CASMEFNEQFF. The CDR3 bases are TGCGCCAGCATGGAGTTCAATGAGCAGTTCTTC.

The CDR3 spells CASSLGDGGNEQYF. The DNA of the CDR3 is TGCGCCAGCAGCTTGGGCGACGGGGGGAACGAGCAGTACTTC. This rearrangement joins TRBV5-1 to TRBJ2-7; the match to TRBD2 covers 7 bases. J was trimmed by 5 bases and V by 0 bases; bases with no gene match: 5. The CDR3 runs 14 residues. Per germline, CDR1 SGHRS and CDR2 YFSETQ.

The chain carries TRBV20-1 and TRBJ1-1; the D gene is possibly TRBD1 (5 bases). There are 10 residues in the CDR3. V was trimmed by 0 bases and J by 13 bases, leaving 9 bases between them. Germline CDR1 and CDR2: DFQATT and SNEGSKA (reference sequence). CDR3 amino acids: CSARETDGFF. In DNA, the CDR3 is TGCAGTGCTAGAGAGACAGATGGTTTCTTT.

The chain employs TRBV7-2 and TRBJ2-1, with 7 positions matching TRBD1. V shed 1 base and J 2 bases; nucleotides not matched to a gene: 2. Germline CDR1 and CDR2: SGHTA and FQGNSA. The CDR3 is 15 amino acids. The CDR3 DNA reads TGTGCCAGCAGCTTAGACAGGGGCACCTACAATGAGCAGTTCTTC. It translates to CASSLDRGTYNEQFF.

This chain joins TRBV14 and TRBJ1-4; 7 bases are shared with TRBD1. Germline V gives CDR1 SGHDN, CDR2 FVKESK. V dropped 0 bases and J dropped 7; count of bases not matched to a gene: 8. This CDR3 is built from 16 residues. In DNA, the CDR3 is TGTGCCAGCAGCCAAGATGATAGGGGGCCGAGTGAAAAACTGTTTTTT. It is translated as CASSQDDRGPSEKLFF.

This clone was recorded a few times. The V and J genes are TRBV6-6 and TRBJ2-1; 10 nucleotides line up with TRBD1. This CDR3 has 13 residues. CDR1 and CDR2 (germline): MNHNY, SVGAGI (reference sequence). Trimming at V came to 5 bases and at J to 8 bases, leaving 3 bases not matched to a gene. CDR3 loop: CASSKDRGYEQFF. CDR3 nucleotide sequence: TGTGCCAGCAGTAAGGACAGGGGGTATGAGCAGTTCTTC.

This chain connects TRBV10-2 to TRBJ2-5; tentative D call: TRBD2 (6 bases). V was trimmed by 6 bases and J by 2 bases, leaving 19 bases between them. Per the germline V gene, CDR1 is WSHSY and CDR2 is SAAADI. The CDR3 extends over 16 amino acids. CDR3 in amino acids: CASRDIGSAGQETQYF. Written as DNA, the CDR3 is TGCGCCAGCAGAGATATAGGCTCGGCGGGACAAGAGACCCAGTACTTC.

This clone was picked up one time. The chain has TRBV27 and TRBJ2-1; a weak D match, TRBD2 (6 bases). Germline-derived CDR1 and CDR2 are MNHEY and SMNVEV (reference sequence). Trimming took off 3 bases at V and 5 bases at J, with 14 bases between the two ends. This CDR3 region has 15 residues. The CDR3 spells CASSFGGGVNNEQFF. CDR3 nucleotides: TGTGCCAGCAGTTTCGGGGGAGGAGTCAACAATGAGCAGTTCTTC.